The 23 T cell receptor beta chains below come from one sample, sequenced in a study of technical replicates of blood from four donors. TCRdb keeps only in-frame clones here, not all; method: immunoSEQ multiplex PCR. The sample lists 80,000 to 100,000 clones, approximately 96% seen once, with about 0.36% in the top ten. Sequenced sample: T cells isolated from PBMCs. The receptors come from a human donor in good health.

The rearrangement uses TRBV6-6 and TRBJ2-3; D is perhaps TRBD1 (5 bases). The CDR3 is made up of 16 amino acids. V was clipped by 2 bases and J by 2 bases, with 14 bases between them. Germline CDR1 is MNHNY and CDR2 is SVGAGI (reference sequence). This CDR3 is CASSYPTDTITDTQYF. In nucleotides, the CDR3 is TGTGCCAGCAGTTACCCCACGGACACCATCACAGATACGCAGTATTTT.

The chain couples TRBV28 to TRBJ2-3, with TRBD2 identical over 9 bases. The length of the CDR3 is 16 residues. In germline, CDR1 is MDHEN, CDR2 SYDVKM. The ends lost 4 bases at V and 2 bases at J; junction bases unmatched: 7. CDR3 protein: CASSSGASGNTDTQYF. The CDR3 DNA is TGTGCCAGCAGTTCCGGTGCTAGCGGGAACACAGATACGCAGTATTTT.

The CDR3 DNA sequence: TGTGCCAGCAGTTCGCCCAGCGGTCCTACACCCGGTGAGCAGTTCTTC. Translated: CASSSPSGPTPGEQFF. V usage is TRBV6-5 and J usage is TRBJ2-1; the D gene is possibly TRBD2 (5 bases). The CDR3 sequence is 16 residues long. V dropped 4 bases and J dropped 9 bases, with 22 bases sitting between them. Germline CDR1 is MNHEY and CDR2 is SVGAGI.

This chain links TRBV5-4 with TRBJ1-4, with D perhaps matching TRBD1 (5 bases). Germline CDR1 is SGHNT and CDR2 is YYREEE (reference sequence). Trimming stripped 2 bases from V and 5 bases from J, with 10 bases between. The length of the CDR3 is 14 residues. CDR3 residues: CASSFGRVNEKLFF. The CDR3 DNA sequence: TGTGCCAGCAGCTTCGGCAGGGTAAATGAAAAACTGTTTTTT. Based on the CDR3 plus reference TRBV5-4 and TRBJ1-4, the full variable domain is ETGVTQSPTHLIKTRGQQVTLRCSSQSGHNTVSWYQQALGQGPQFIFQYYREEENGRGNFPPRFSGLQFPNYSSELNVNALELDDSALYLCASSFGRVNEKLFFGSGTQLSVL.

The chain links TRBV15 to TRBJ2-1; D unresolved. The germline CDR1 and CDR2 sequences are LNHNV and YYDKDF (reference sequence). This CDR3 has 13 residues. Deletions cut 8 bases from V and 9 bases from J, with 17 bases between. The CDR3 protein is CATLGVSRSEQFF. The CDR3 nucleotides are TGTGCCACCCTAGGAGTCTCGCGTAGTGAGCAGTTCTTC.

V is TRBV19 and J is TRBJ2-7, with unresolved D. The CDR3 extends over 14 amino acids. V was trimmed by 5 bases and J by 3 bases, leaving 14 bases between them. Germline CDR1 LNHDA, CDR2 SQIVND (reference sequence). The CDR3 loop reads CASSPRLDNYEQYF. For the CDR3, the DNA is TGTGCCAGTAGTCCTAGACTGGATAACTACGAGCAGTACTTC.

In its sample, this clone was seen once. The chain employs TRBV4-1 and TRBJ1-2; 10 bases fit TRBD1. The CDR3 covers 15 residues. V gave up 0 bases and J gave up 5 bases; unmatched junction bases: 3. Germline V gene sequence: CDR1 MGHRA, CDR2 YSYEKL. CDR3 residues: CASSQDRGQGYGYTF. DNA for the CDR3: TGCGCCAGCAGCCAAGATCGGGGACAGGGGTATGGCTACACCTTC.

This clone was counted a single time. In nucleotides, the CDR3 is TGTGCCAGCAGTTTAGGAGTGAACACTGAAGCTTTCTTT. Amino acids: CASSLGVNTEAFF. V gene TRBV6-5 combines with J gene TRBJ1-1; no reliable D call. Germline V gene sequence: CDR1 MNHEY, CDR2 SVGAGI. Trimming removed 4 bases from V and 0 bases from J, with 6 bases in between. The CDR3 loop spans 13 amino acids.

V gene TRBV19 combines with J gene TRBJ2-7, with 7 bases lining up with TRBD2. The germline V gene has CDR1 LNHDA and CDR2 SQIVND (reference sequence). Trimming took 8 bases from V and 3 from J; bases not matched to a gene: 4. The CDR3 consists of 12 residues. CDR3 in amino acids: CASSSGGYEQYF. The CDR3 DNA sequence: TGTGCCAGTTCATCGGGGGGCTACGAGCAGTACTTC.

The chain recombines TRBV6-1 with TRBJ2-7; 9 positions match TRBD2. Germline V CDR1 and CDR2: MNHNS, SASEGT. V shed 4 bases, J shed 0 bases, and the junction held 10 bases outside the gene matches. The CDR3 contains 17 residues. This CDR3 reads CASSARTSALISYEQYF. The CDR3 DNA is TGTGCCAGCAGTGCCAGGACTAGCGCGTTAATCTCCTACGAGCAGTACTTC.

The V and J genes are TRBV5-6 and TRBJ2-7; maybe TRBD1 (5 bases). Trimming removed 0 bases at V and 3 bases at J, with 10 bases between. Looked up from germline, CDR1 is SGHDT and CDR2 is YYEEEE. The CDR3 covers 14 residues. The CDR3: CASSLAGPGYEQYF. The DNA of the CDR3 is TGTGCCAGCAGCTTGGCAGGGCCCGGCTACGAGCAGTACTTC.

The chain couples TRBV9 to TRBJ2-7; TRBD2 matches 11 bases. The CDR3 has 17 amino acids. The trim removed 0 bases at V and 2 bases at J, leaving 7 bases unmatched. Germline CDR1 is SGDLS and CDR2 is YYNGEE. The CDR3 loop reads CASSVASGGQNAYEQYF. For the CDR3, the DNA is TGTGCCAGCAGCGTAGCTAGCGGGGGGCAGAACGCCTACGAGCAGTACTTC.

The chain has TRBV28 and TRBJ1-2, with TRBD1 matching over 8 bases. The trim removed 8 bases at V and 0 bases at J, leaving 8 bases unmatched. The CDR3 is 15 amino acids. From germline, CDR1 is MDHEN and CDR2 SYDVKM. The CDR3 DNA follows: TGTGCCAGCGAAAAAGACAGGGGTACTAACTATGGCTACACCTTC. Translation: CASEKDRGTNYGYTF.

The chain combines TRBV6-5 with TRBJ1-3, with 9 positions matching TRBD1. From germline, CDR1 is MNHEY and CDR2 SVGAGI. The trim removed 8 bases at V and 3 bases at J, leaving 2 bases unmatched. This CDR3 contains 13 residues. CDR3 in amino acids: CASGTGYGNTIYF. Here the CDR3 DNA reads TGTGCCAGCGGGACAGGGTATGGAAACACCATATATTTT.

This clone came up once. J is TRBJ2-1 and V is TRBV19; 8 bases fit TRBD2. Trimming at V came to 3 bases and at J to 4 bases, leaving 5 bases not matched to a gene. This CDR3 is 15 amino acids long. Germline V gene data show CDR1 as LNHDA and CDR2 as SQIVND (reference sequence). In DNA form, the CDR3 reads TGTGCCAGTAGTATCTCGACTAGCGCGTACAATGAGCAGTTCTTC. This sequence encodes CASSISTSAYNEQFF.

This chain connects TRBV9 to TRBJ2-1; TRBD2 aligns across 7 bases. CDR1 and CDR2 from the germline V gene are SGDLS and YYNGEE. V was clipped by 3 bases and J by 8 bases; unmatched bases: 8. The CDR3 loop spans 14 amino acids. The CDR3 region is CASSGTGTTDEQFF. The CDR3 nucleotides read TGTGCCAGCAGCGGAACCGGGACTACGGATGAGCAGTTCTTC. Variable domain in full (rest from reference TRBV9 and TRBJ2-1): DSGVTQTPKHLITATGQRVTLRCSPRSGDLSVYWYQQSLDQGLQFLIQYYNGEERAKGNILERFSAQQFPDLHSELNLSSLELGDSALYFCASSGTGTTDEQFFGPGTRLTVL.

The V gene is TRBV19, the J gene TRBJ1-1; 7 bases map to TRBD1. CDR1 is LNHDA, CDR2 SQIVND, per germline (reference sequence). With 4 bases clipped from V and 6 bases from J, the junction kept 5 bases outside the gene matches. CDR3 length: 13 amino acids. CDR3 sequence: CASSRTGVPEAFF. The CDR3 DNA reads as TGTGCCAGTAGTAGAACAGGGGTCCCTGAAGCTTTCTTT.

The chain carries TRBV2 and TRBJ2-7; D unclear. V lost 10 bases and J 5 bases, leaving 18 bases between the germline ends. Germline lookup yields CDR1 SNHLY and CDR2 FYNNEI. CDR3 length equals 13 residues. The CDR3 loop is CATAMAGPHEQYF. As DNA, the CDR3 is TGTGCCACCGCAATGGCAGGTCCCCACGAGCAGTACTTC.

This rearrangement joins TRBV6-5 to TRBJ1-3; D is ambiguous. The V end lost 7 bases, the J end lost 0 bases, and 10 bases lay between the germline ends. The germline V gene has CDR1 MNHEY and CDR2 SVGAGI. The CDR3 is 14 amino acids. The CDR3 spells CASKEALSGNTIYF. CDR3 nucleotides: TGTGCCAGCAAGGAGGCGCTCTCTGGAAACACCATATATTTT.

CDR3 loop: CASIDGQGLFQPQHF. The CDR3 region has the DNA TGTGCCAGCATAGATGGACAGGGATTATTTCAGCCCCAGCATTTT. The chain recombines TRBV28 with TRBJ1-5; 8 nucleotides match TRBD1. V was clipped by 7 bases and J by 6 bases; unmatched bases: 11. The germline CDR1 and CDR2 sequences are MDHEN and SYDVKM. The CDR3 is 15 amino acids.

The chain recombines TRBV5-4 with TRBJ2-1, with 8 bases lining up with TRBD2. CDR1 and CDR2 from the germline V gene are SGHNT and YYREEE (reference sequence). The CDR3 runs 14 residues. Losses at the gene ends were 4 bases for V and 3 bases for J; bases not matched to a gene: 3. CDR3 DNA sequence: TGTGCCAGCAGCGGGAGCGGGAGCTACAATGAGCAGTTCTTC. This gives the protein CASSGSGSYNEQFF.

This clone was recorded once. The V call is TRBV4-1, the J call TRBJ1-3; D unresolved. Germline loops: CDR1 MGHRA, CDR2 YSYEKL. The V end lost 0 bases, the J end lost 0 bases, and 12 bases lay between the germline ends. The CDR3 length is 17 residues. CDR3 sequence (DNA): TGCGCCAGCAGCCAAGAAGCCCAGGTGAACTCTGGAAACACCATATATTTT. This translates into CASSQEAQVNSGNTIYF.

This clone was counted at least ten times. The chain is built from TRBV5-1 and TRBJ2-2; 11 bases line up with TRBD2. This CDR3 is 15 amino acids long. V shed 5 bases and J 7 bases; nucleotides not matched to a gene: 7. Germline CDR1 is SGHRS and CDR2 is YFSETQ. The CDR3 protein is CASRETSGKVGELFF. CDR3 coding DNA: TGCGCCAGCAGAGAGACTAGCGGGAAGGTCGGGGAGCTGTTTTTT.